The clone carrying this TCR beta chain appeared many times. Its antigen is unidentified. These data originate in a study of T cells in Graves' hyperthyroidism and ophthalmopathy. Points from the study as a whole: Blood also held most thyroid clonotypes expanded beyond 0.001. A model using 13 V-J features told ophthalmopathy apart from stable hyperthyroidism. Model-based prediction identified ophthalmopathy a median around 6.7 months prior to its onset.

From RNA transcripts, TCR beta CDR3 regions were amplified. First-round RT-PCR with HTBI primers amplified the TCR CDR3 region. TCRdb reprocessed the multiplex PCR reads via MiXCR and lists one record per CDR3 protein. The table includes 640,000 or so distinct CDR3 sequences, over 12% detected once. The V end was cut by 6 bases, the J end by 2 bases, with 17 bases between. The CDR3 contains 14 residues. From germline, CDR1 is SQVTM and CDR2 ANQGSEA. In making diagnoses, clinical symptoms, serum thyroxine and TRAb, thyroid ultrasound and orbital computed tomography were all used. The TCR sequence derives from a woman in her forties with Graves' ophthalmopathy. This chain links TRBV29-1 with TRBJ2-7; the D call may be TRBD1 or TRBD2 (6 bases each). The sequenced sample consisted of blood. This chain's CDR3 is CSVGGGDTTYEQYF. The CDR3 nucleotides read TGCAGCGTCGGGGGTGGGGACACAACCTACGAGCAGTACTTC.